This T cell receptor (beta chain) was documented in a study of blood T cell repertoires in COVID-19. At the level of the study: Samples taken during acute and convalescent COVID-19 were collected in the United States, Italy and Spain. From T cells, B-cell-depleted T cells, or PBMCs came the material, which was cDNA or gDNA.

In the original workflow: Counts of nucleated cells, estimated from reference gene primer amplification, were obtained. The data were produced by immunoSEQ multiplex PCR, yet TCRdb's version contains in-frame clones alone and is incomplete. The V and J calls and clone size were taken over from that table, and D and trimming were inferred from the DNA. This table has about 200,000 clones, around 80% appearing once. Trimming took off 9 bases at V and 1 base at J, with 12 bases between the two ends. The germline CDR1 and CDR2 sequences are LGHDT and YNNKEL (reference sequence). This CDR3 spans 14 amino acids.

V usage is TRBV3-1 (or the pseudogene TRBV3-2) and J usage is TRBJ2-2; TRBD2 is a possible D gene (5 bases). Specimen: peripheral blood. The clonotype originates from a woman aged 70-85 years with acute or convalescent COVID-19. The CDR3 is CASGLGVNTGELFF. As DNA, the CDR3 is TGTGCCAGTGGCTTGGGAGTGAACACCGGGGAGCTGTTTTTT.